This record looks at one TCR beta chain sequence and its context. Its antigen specificity is not known. No much larger clonotype is one base removed from it; base qualities were not supplied. The sample comes from a study of cytomegalovirus exposure and HLA in healthy donors listed by TCRdb under 2017. At the level of the whole study: An earlier analysis of about 530 of the donors reported approximately 260 Gb of sequence data and about 120 million unique TCR beta sequences obtained from 150 million to 200 million T cells. An early release covering approximately 600 HLA-typed donors comprised about 300 gigabases of sequencing data and tens of millions of unique TCR sequences. Among the approximately 420 genotyped donors, roughly 80% belonged to the genetic ancestry cluster associated with self-reported Caucasian donors. The aim of the study was to test whether cataloging public T cell receptors could identify signatures of past pathogen exposure. The study used immunosequencing to profile the T cell repertoires of under 700 subjects and linked those repertoires to cytomegalovirus serostatus. Besides the first cohort of roughly 660 subjects, a separate validation cohort made up of 95 to 150 different subjects was used. High-throughput TCR immunosequencing, statistical association of individual TCRs with disease status, and machine learning were combined to predict cytomegalovirus infection status. To study patterns of TCR occurrence, a later analysis re-analyzed previously published TCR beta repertoires from under 750 donors and added high-resolution HLA genotyping. Rather than using new phenotypic data, the later analysis identified candidate immune exposures from TCR beta sequences and from how often those sequences occurred across donors. An earlier analysis of approximately 640 of the donors applied high-throughput TCR beta sequencing to assess whether each TCR beta V gene segment acted as functional or pseudogenic. Alongside the repertoire data, information on donor age, sex, ethnicity and CMV serostatus was compiled. A later genetic analysis took genome-wide SNP genotypes for about 55% of the roughly 670 donors and used that subset as a discovery cohort. Every repertoire in the discovery cohort had been generated on one and the same sequencing platform. Class I and class II HLA loci were covered by the typing at four-digit resolution. Typing coverage differed by locus: A, B, C, DRB1 and DQB1 were typed in roughly 629-640 donors, DQA1 in 522, DPA1 in some 600, and DPB1 in 450 to 480. Because of strong linkage in the cohort, roughly five DR-DQ haplotypes were treated as single units for association and clustering. Among about 400 genotyped donors of the cohort, an average of about 240,000 unique TCR beta nucleotide sequences was sequenced per donor, of which about 18% were non-productive. Overall results and qualifications from the work: The authors suggested that the approach could potentially be generalized to other disease states and immunological phenotypes. Because counts were too low, roughly 18 rarely observed V segments, including chromosome 9 orphons, were left out of the earlier analysis of about 620 of the donors. The only immune exposure information available for the cohort was CMV serostatus. A later analysis found that HLA-associated TCR beta chains were more clonally expanded and had lower generation probabilities than equally common non-associated chains. Most TCR sequences were observed very rarely across donors, whereas some public TCRs were present in many individuals. In a later analysis, around 17,000 TCR beta sequences were associated with specific HLA alleles at a false discovery rate of 0.05. Strong co-occurrence of HLA alleles, especially DR and DQ, made assigning TCR associations to individual alleles difficult. In the study, 150 to 200 TCR beta chains were listed as associated with cytomegalovirus. In a later analysis, TCR association rates were found to vary across HLA loci, with the most associated TCRs seen for DRB1 alleles and the fewest for HLA-C alleles. In vitro tests confirmed that a few of the cytomegalovirus-associated TCR beta chains recognize cytomegalovirus antigens. Some IMGT-functional V segments, including TRBV6-2 and TRBV6-3, could not be distinguished by the 87-base-pair reads and were therefore excluded. In a later analysis, most CMV-associated TCR beta chains were found to appear HLA-restricted, with HLA associations seemingly driven largely by CMV exposure. A further reported finding was that TCR beta sequences accurately predicted the HLA-A and HLA-B alleles for most subjects in the first cohort. An association between a missense DCLRE1C variant and V-gene and J-gene trimming of TCR beta chains was found in a later genetic analysis and replicated in an independent cohort. A later genetic analysis reported fewer N-insertions in productive TCRs among donors in an Asian-associated ancestry cluster than the approximately 700-donor mean. The sequencing pipeline was judged likely to have produced a cluster of highly shared sequence variants as a technical artifact. Correlated functional status among segregating V segments might reflect linkage disequilibrium, but an unknown experimental factor could not be ruled out. In an earlier analysis of some 550 of the donors, most TCR beta V segments were observed in productive rearrangements about 90% or about 30% of the time, broadly matching IMGT annotations. A later analysis reported that several top co-occurrence clusters appeared linked to parvovirus B19, influenza, CMV and Epstein-Barr virus. In this cohort, only TCR beta chains were sequenced, and detectable features were limited by the absence of alpha or paired-chain data. Because HLA typing was unavailable for some donors at each locus, only the typed subset was used in association tests. Cytomegalovirus status was reported to be diagnosed by the classifier with high specificity and sensitivity in both the original and validation cohorts. Roughly uniform sequencing depth across donors was assumed in presence/absence analyses, although this assumption may not hold.

In total, approximately 700 healthy bone marrow donors made up the cohort. All cohort members were sampled while nominally healthy, although unrecorded immune exposures were likely present. The donor was CMV seronegative and was included in the group of under 450 seronegative cohort members. Every donor gave a peripheral blood sample, and the peripheral blood mononuclear cells from that sample were used for TCR beta sequencing. Genomic DNA extraction from the blood cell samples was performed with the Qiagen DNeasy Blood Extraction Kit. The CDR3 measures 15 amino acids from cysteine to phenylalanine. The DNA shown is the 45-base CDR3, in frame from base 1. CDR1 and CDR2 were assigned from the germline V gene as SGHTA and FQGNSA. V loses 4 bases of germline sequence and J loses 4 bases, and the interval between the two ends is 14 bases. The library was prepared using the immunoSEQ multiplex PCR assay. For the multiplex PCR, a mixture combining 60 forward primers for TCR Vbeta segments and 13 reverse primers for TCR Jbeta segments was used. Amplification of the CDR3 region of rearranged TCR beta genes was performed with a multiplex PCR assay on genomic DNA. The amplified TCR beta libraries were sequenced on the Illumina HiSeq System as 87-base-pair reads. Under the source paper's analysis protocol: A later analysis tallied roughly 76 million unique TCR beta chains across the approximately 670 repertoires, and approximately 12 million of those chains were shared by two or more donors. A nearest-neighbor algorithm error-corrected the raw reads and collapsed the reads into unique sequences, merging closely related sequences to remove PCR and sequencing errors. To assign V, D and J gene segments, CDR3 sequences were aligned to IMGT reference sequences. For a sequence to be retained, at least a six-nucleotide match to both a V gene segment and a J gene segment was required. A rearrangement was called productive if the CDR3 had no stop codons and remained in frame with V and J, and every other rearrangement was called non-productive. CDR3 was defined by IMGT convention, running from the second conserved V-encoded cysteine to the conserved J-encoded phenylalanine. Sequences without an unambiguous match to a single V gene segment were excluded from the earlier analysis of almost 600 of the donors. In an earlier analysis of about 590 of the donors, a V segment was called functional when productive rearrangements were above 56.7%, and segregating when the standard deviation between donors exceeded 5%. A statistical classification framework was developed to diagnose cytomegalovirus status using the catalog of TCR beta chain sequences. V and J gene assignment, in a later analysis, came from comparing TCR nucleotide sequences with IMGT/GENE-DB human TR gene sequences. A later analysis assigned CDR3 sequences and most-parsimonious VDJ recombination scenarios with the TCRdist pipeline. In a later analysis, every TCR beta chain was defined by the combination of its CDR3 amino acid sequence and its V-gene family, and reads without a unique V-gene family were dropped. To address suspected cross-contamination and a sequencing artifact, a later analysis removed several hundred highly shared, low-generation-probability nucleotide sequences. In a later analysis, a clonal expansion index was calculated for each public chain from normalized within-repertoire ranks of inferred template counts. Generation probabilities in a later analysis came from a VDJ recombination model fitted to out-of-frame rearrangements, and those results were checked against IGoR. In a later analysis, TCR-TCR, TCR-HLA and TCR-CMV co-occurrence was scored with hypergeometric tests, and a repertoire-size bias correction was applied to TCR pairs. To estimate false discovery rates, a later analysis permuted the HLA or CMV assignments 20 times. In a later analysis, co-occurring TCRs were grouped with DBSCAN, and TCRdist sequence similarity was added when clustering was performed within HLA-allele-positive subsets. Repertoires with fewer than 30,000 or more than 120,000 public chains, plus five repertoires with anomalous nucleotide sharing, were excluded from co-occurrence clustering. TCRdb carries this immuneACCESS record with in-frame sequences only. Its versions omit some clonotypes, under half of them owing to an unresolved V gene in the studies checked, with the rest unexplained. V and J calls and clone size are as listed in that table; D and trimming were resolved from the DNA. The sample table contains 30,000 to 45,000 clones; only one count was recorded for roughly 80% of them. In total, the top ten clones hold around a tenth of the sample.

This clonotype originated in a woman in her thirties or forties in good health and CMV-seronegative. Sequenced: PBMCs. The sequence joins TRBV7-2 to TRBJ1-3; 5 matching bases give a weak D call of TRBD1. The sequenced DNA is TGTGCCAGCAGCTCCAGACAGCTGGAAGGAAACACCATATATTTT. It translates as CASSSRQLEGNTIYF.